One sample yielded the 18 T cell receptor beta chains listed below, sequenced in a study of T cell responses to AZD1222 COVID-19 vaccine. The method was immunoSEQ multiplex PCR; TCRdb's version includes in-frame clones alone and lacks a portion of them. The sample lists roughly 150,000 clones; around nine tenths were seen once. The material sequenced was peripheral blood, taken on day 0 of AZD1222 vaccination. The receptors were sampled from an adult in good health.

The rearrangement joins TRBV18 to TRBJ2-1; 7 bases are a match to TRBD1. The junction had 6 bases not matched to a gene; V was cut back by 5 bases and J by 8 bases. Germline assignment: CDR1 KGHSH and CDR2 LQKENI. The CDR3 length is 13 residues. CDR3 sequence (DNA): TGTGCCAGCTCAAAAGACAGGGTCGATGAGCAGTTCTTC. It is translated as CASSKDRVDEQFF.

V gene TRBV7-3 combines with J gene TRBJ1-1; D is possibly TRBD1 (5 bases). V shed 4 bases and J shed 1 base, with 7 bases lying between them. Germline CDR1 SGHTA, CDR2 FQGTGA. The CDR3 runs 13 residues. The CDR3 here is CASSSRANTEAFF. The CDR3 region has the DNA TGTGCCAGCAGCTCCAGGGCGAACACTGAAGCTTTCTTT.

The V and J genes are TRBV28 and TRBJ2-5, with 7 bases identical to TRBD1. The junction had 8 bases not matched to a gene; V was cut back by 6 bases and J by 4 bases. Germline CDR1 MDHEN, CDR2 SYDVKM. The CDR3 sequence is 14 residues long. The chain's CDR3 is CASSLDRAGETQYF. For the CDR3, the DNA is TGTGCCAGCAGCCTTGACAGGGCAGGAGAGACCCAGTACTTC.

V gene TRBV29-1 combines with J gene TRBJ1-2; tentatively, D is TRBD1 (5 bases). The CDR3 covers 15 residues. CDR1 is SQVTM, CDR2 ANQGSEA, per germline. Trimming removed 6 bases at V and 3 bases at J, with 20 bases between. CDR3 nucleotides: TGCAGCGTCAACACCCGACAGCCGGAACACTATGGCTACACCTTC. Protein sequence: CSVNTRQPEHYGYTF.

This chain joins TRBV28 and TRBJ2-5; the D is unclear. In germline, CDR1 is MDHEN, CDR2 SYDVKM. The CDR3 extends over 10 amino acids. CDR3 in DNA: TGTGCGAGTCGACAAGAGACCCAGTACTTC. Translated, it gives CASRQETQYF.

This clone was seen once. The chain employs TRBV14 and TRBJ2-1; 8 bases are a match to TRBD2. J was trimmed by 9 bases and V by 4 bases; bases with no gene match: 8. Germline CDR1 is SGHDN and CDR2 is FVKESK. The CDR3 contains 14 residues. This CDR3 is CASSPGRAGGEQFF. For the CDR3, the DNA is TGTGCCAGCAGCCCCGGGAGGGCCGGGGGTGAGCAGTTCTTC. Looking up the rest from reference TRBV14 and TRBJ2-1 gives the full variable domain: EAGVTQFPSHSVIEKGQTVTLRCDPISGHDNLYWYRRVMGKEIKFLLHFVKESKQDESGMPNNRFLAERTGGTYSTLKVQPAELEDSGVYFCASSPGRAGGEQFFGPGTRLTVL.

The chain employs TRBV19 and TRBJ2-5, with D possibly being TRBD2 (7 bases). Germline CDR1 reads LNHDA; CDR2 reads SQIVND (reference sequence). This CDR3 region has 14 residues. Trimming took off 9 bases at V and 5 bases at J, with 19 bases between the two ends. The CDR3 sequence is CARDHRGGKETQYF. CDR3 DNA sequence: TGTGCCAGGGATCATAGGGGGGGTAAGGAGACCCAGTACTTC.

The chain couples TRBV20-1 to TRBJ2-7; D is undetermined. In germline, CDR1 is DFQATT, CDR2 SNEGSKA (reference sequence). V lost 3 bases to trimming and J lost 7 bases, with 7 bases between them. This CDR3 has 10 residues. CDR3 sequence (DNA): TGCAGTGCTAGCCAGACAGAGCAGTACTTC. Its translation is CSASQTEQYF.

The J gene is TRBJ2-1, the V gene TRBV10-1; 11 positions match TRBD2. The junction had 8 bases not matched to a gene; V was cut back by 4 bases and J by 9 bases. Germline V CDR1 and CDR2: WNHNN, SYGVQD (reference sequence). The CDR3 totals 15 residues. CDR3 amino acids: CASSVSGRAGGEQFF. CDR3 sequence (DNA): TGCGCCAGCAGTGTTAGCGGGAGGGCCGGTGGTGAGCAGTTCTTC.

The chain carries TRBV28 and TRBJ1-1, with TRBD1 matching 7 bases. Germline CDR1 and CDR2: MDHEN and SYDVKM. This CDR3 comprises 13 residues. Unmatched junction bases numbered 2, after V lost 6 bases and J lost 1 base. CDR3 protein: CASRGQPNTEAFF. CDR3 nucleotides: TGTGCCAGCAGGGGACAGCCGAACACTGAAGCTTTCTTT. Full variable domain (outside the CDR3, taken from reference TRBV28 and TRBJ1-1): DVKVTQSSRYLVKRTGEKVFLECVQDMDHENMFWYRQDPGLGLRLIYFSYDVKMKEKGDIPEGYSVSREKKERFSLILESASTNQTSMYLCASRGQPNTEAFFGQGTRLTVV.

The CDR3 is CASIRSGRTISGNTIYF. Written as DNA, the CDR3 is TGTGCCAGCATCCGGTCGGGCCGAACTATCTCTGGAAACACCATATATTTT. The rearrangement links TRBV28 to TRBJ1-3; D ambiguous. V was clipped by 7 bases and J by 0 bases, with 19 bases between them. Germline assignment: CDR1 MDHEN and CDR2 SYDVKM. This CDR3 contains 17 residues.

The chain couples TRBV5-6 to TRBJ1-4; D uncertain. V dropped 4 bases and J dropped 8 bases, with 15 bases sitting between them. This CDR3 contains 14 residues. Germline CDR1 SGHDT, CDR2 YYEEEE. The CDR3 DNA reads TGTGCCAGCAGCGACGTCTCGGCGGGGGAAAAACTGTTTTTT. This codes for CASSDVSAGEKLFF.

This chain joins TRBV19 and TRBJ2-1, with 11 bases fitting TRBD2. Germline CDR1 and CDR2: LNHDA and SQIVND (reference sequence). CDR3 length equals 14 residues. Trimming took 6 bases from V and 9 from J; bases not matched to a gene: 7. The CDR3 DNA reads as TGTGCCAGTAGCCGTAGCGGGAGGGCTACTGAGCAGTTCTTC. Translating gives CASSRSGRATEQFF.

V and J are TRBV3-1 (or the pseudogene TRBV3-2) and TRBJ2-7; D gene unclear. This CDR3 spans 14 amino acids. CDR1 is LGHDT, CDR2 YNNKEL, per germline (reference sequence). V was shortened by 2 bases and J by 7 bases, with 15 bases between the two germline ends. Here the CDR3 DNA reads TGTGCCAGCAGCCAACGACGGCTACCCGAGGAGCAGTACTTC. Its translation is CASSQRRLPEEQYF.

The V call is TRBV4-3, the J call TRBJ2-7; no clear D. Germline-derived CDR1 and CDR2 are LGHNA and YSLEER. The CDR3 totals 16 residues. The V end was cut by 0 bases, the J end by 3 bases, with 15 bases between. The CDR3 bases are TGCGCCAGCAGCCAAGATCGTGGACGGTACCGCTACGAGCAGTACTTC. Protein: CASSQDRGRYRYEQYF.

The chain joins TRBV7-3 to TRBJ1-5; D not certain. CDR1 and CDR2 from the germline V gene are SGHTA and FQGTGA. The CDR3 totals 13 residues. Trimming took 1 base from V and 4 from J, leaving 5 bases between them. The CDR3 here is CASSLSPNQPQHF. DNA for the CDR3: TGTGCCAGCAGCTTAAGCCCTAATCAGCCCCAGCATTTT.

DNA of the CDR3: TGTGCCACCAAAAAGGGCGAGACAGGAAACTCCTACGAGCAGTACTTC. Encoded protein: CATKKGETGNSYEQYF. The chain joins TRBV15 to TRBJ2-7; tentatively, D is TRBD1 (6 bases). V lost 7 bases to trimming and J lost 0 bases, with 19 bases between them. CDR1 LNHNV and CDR2 YYDKDF come from the germline V gene (reference sequence). The CDR3 is 16 residues long.

This clone appeared once. The chain has TRBV5-4 and TRBJ1-1, with D maybe TRBD1 (5 bases). The CDR3 totals 14 residues. Trimming shortened V by 0 bases and J by 4 bases, and 10 bases separated the two germline ends. Germline V lookup: CDR1 SGHNT, CDR2 YYREEE (reference sequence). This CDR3 reads CASSLEGRLTEAFF. For the CDR3, the DNA is TGTGCCAGCAGCTTGGAGGGGCGTCTCACTGAAGCTTTCTTT. Using reference TRBV5-4 and TRBJ1-1 for the parts outside the CDR3, the full variable domain is ETGVTQSPTHLIKTRGQQVTLRCSSQSGHNTVSWYQQALGQGPQFIFQYYREEENGRGNFPPRFSGLQFPNYSSELNVNALELDDSALYLCASSLEGRLTEAFFGQGTRLTVV.